Shown below are 11 T cell receptor beta chains from a single sample sequenced in a study of chemoradiotherapy in HPV16-positive cancers. Data came from immunoSEQ multiplex PCR; TCRdb stores just in-frame clones and leaves some out. The data contain around 15,000 clones, roughly three quarters of them singletons. This material was obtained from a patient who underwent chemoradiotherapy. Source of these receptors: a human donor with HPV-associated anogenital cancer.

CDR3 sequence (DNA): TGTGCCAGTAGGGCAACAGGGGACGGAGGCGGGGAGCTGTTTTTT. Its protein is CASRATGDGGGELFF. This chain joins TRBV19 and TRBJ2-2; TRBD1 aligns across 7 bases. Germline CDR1 is LNHDA and CDR2 is SQIVND (reference sequence). V gave up 6 bases and J gave up 7 bases; unmatched junction bases: 11. CDR3 length equals 15 residues.

This clone was seen a few times. The CDR3 DNA follows: TGTGCCAGCAGTTCAGGGACAGGGATTGGCTACACCTTC. Translating it yields CASSSGTGIGYTF. The chain couples TRBV28 to TRBJ1-2; 9 nucleotides agree with TRBD1. V was pared by 4 bases and J by 7 bases, with 4 bases of the junction left unmatched. Germline V gene sequence: CDR1 MDHEN, CDR2 SYDVKM. The CDR3 loop spans 13 amino acids.

The chain links TRBV9 to TRBJ1-3; D may be TRBD1 (5 bases). CDR3 length: 15 residues. V was pared by 4 bases and J by 2 bases, with 13 bases between. CDR1 SGDLS and CDR2 YYNGEE come from the germline V gene. In nucleotides, the CDR3 is TGTGCCAGCAGCCCGCTCGGGGGGGCTGGAAACACCATATATTTT. It codes for CASSPLGGAGNTIYF.

The chain joins TRBV7-8 to TRBJ2-5, with 12 bases matching TRBD2. V trimming: 5 bases; J trimming: 5 bases; junction bases outside the gene matches: 3. CDR3 size: 14 residues. Germline loops: CDR1 SGHVS, CDR2 FQNEAQ. The DNA for the CDR3 is TGTGCCAGCAGCGGACTAGCGGGGTGGGAGACCCAGTACTTC. The encoded protein is CASSGLAGWETQYF.

The chain has TRBV7-9 and TRBJ2-3, with D unresolved. V shed 5 bases and J shed 10 bases, with 22 bases lying between them. This CDR3 has 15 amino acids. Germline CDR1 and CDR2: SEHNR and FQNEAQ (reference sequence). The DNA of the CDR3 is TGTGCCAGCAGCCCGGCTAAAGACATTTACCTGGCGCAGTATTTT. Its translation: CASSPAKDIYLAQYF.

This rearrangement joins TRBV5-1 to TRBJ2-6, with TRBD1 as a possible D gene (6 bases). The CDR3 has 14 residues. Germline-derived CDR1 and CDR2 are SGHRS and YFSETQ. V lost 8 bases and J 0 bases, leaving 9 bases between the germline ends. The CDR3 is CASRQVSGANVLTF. CDR3 nucleotides: TGCGCCAGTAGACAGGTCTCTGGGGCCAACGTCCTGACTTTC.

The CDR3 coding sequence is TGCGCCAGCAGCCAAGACTGGCCCTGGTTGGGCTACAATGAGCAGTTCTTC. Residues: CASSQDWPWLGYNEQFF. The chain carries TRBV4-3 and TRBJ2-1; unclear D gene. Germline loops: CDR1 LGHNA, CDR2 YSLEER. The V end lost 0 bases, the J end lost 3 bases, and 15 bases lay between the germline ends. The CDR3 contains 17 residues.

V is TRBV19 and J is TRBJ2-1, with TRBD2 matching 7 bases. The CDR3 spans 14 residues. Losses at the gene ends were 9 bases for V and 4 bases for J; bases not matched to a gene: 9. From germline, CDR1 is LNHDA and CDR2 SQIVND (reference sequence). CDR3 loop: CASSGASNYNEQFF. The CDR3 DNA follows: TGTGCCAGCAGCGGGGCGTCTAATTACAATGAGCAGTTCTTC.

This clone was recorded a few times. The V call is TRBV2, the J call TRBJ2-7; D gene unclear. With 4 bases removed from V and 0 bases from J, the gap between germline ends came to 10 bases. Germline loops: CDR1 SNHLY, CDR2 FYNNEI. The CDR3 loop spans 14 amino acids. For the CDR3, the DNA is TGTGCCAGCAGTGCGTATACCGACTCCTACGAGCAGTACTTC. It codes for CASSAYTDSYEQYF.

This clone appeared a single time. J is TRBJ1-4 and V is TRBV6-5; 11 positions match TRBD1. CDR1 and CDR2 (germline): MNHEY, SVGAGI. The CDR3 runs 14 residues. With 2 bases clipped from V and 10 bases from J, the junction kept 3 bases outside the gene matches. CDR3 DNA: TGTGCCAGCAGTTACCGGGGGACAGGGGGAAAACTGTTTTTT. It codes for CASSYRGTGGKLFF.

The rearrangement uses TRBV6-5 and TRBJ2-7; 8 nucleotides align to TRBD1. This CDR3 comprises 15 residues. V was clipped by 5 bases and J by 3 bases; unmatched bases: 9. In germline, CDR1 is MNHEY, CDR2 SVGAGI. The CDR3 bases are TGTGCCAGCAGTCACCCCGCAGGGGGCTTCTACGAGCAGTACTTC. This gives the protein CASSHPAGGFYEQYF.